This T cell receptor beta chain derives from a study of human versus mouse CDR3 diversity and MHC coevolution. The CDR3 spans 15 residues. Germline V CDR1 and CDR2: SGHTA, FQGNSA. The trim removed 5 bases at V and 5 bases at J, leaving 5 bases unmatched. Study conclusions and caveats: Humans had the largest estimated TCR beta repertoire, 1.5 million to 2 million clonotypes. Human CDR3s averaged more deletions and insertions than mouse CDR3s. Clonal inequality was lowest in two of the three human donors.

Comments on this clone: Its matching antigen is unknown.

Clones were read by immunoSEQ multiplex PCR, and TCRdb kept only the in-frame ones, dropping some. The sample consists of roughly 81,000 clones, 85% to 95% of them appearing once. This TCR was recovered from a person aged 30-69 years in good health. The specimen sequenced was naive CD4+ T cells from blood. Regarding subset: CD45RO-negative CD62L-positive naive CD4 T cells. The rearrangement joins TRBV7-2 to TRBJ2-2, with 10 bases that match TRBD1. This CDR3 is CASSTRTGGTGELFF. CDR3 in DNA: TGTGCCAGCAGCACCCGGACAGGGGGGACCGGGGAGCTGTTTTTT.